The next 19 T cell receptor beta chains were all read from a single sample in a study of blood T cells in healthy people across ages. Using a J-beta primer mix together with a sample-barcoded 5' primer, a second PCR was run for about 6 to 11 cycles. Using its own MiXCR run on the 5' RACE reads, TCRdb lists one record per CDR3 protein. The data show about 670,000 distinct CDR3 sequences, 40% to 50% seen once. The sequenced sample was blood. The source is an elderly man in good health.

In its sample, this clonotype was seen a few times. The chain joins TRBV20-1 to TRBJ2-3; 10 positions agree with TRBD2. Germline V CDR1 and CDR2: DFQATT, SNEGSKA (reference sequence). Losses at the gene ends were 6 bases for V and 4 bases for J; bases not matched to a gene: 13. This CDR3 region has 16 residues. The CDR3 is CSAGPPSGRASDTQYF. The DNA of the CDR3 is TGCAGTGCAGGGCCCCCCAGCGGGAGGGCGTCAGATACGCAGTATTTT.

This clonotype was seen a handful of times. The CDR3 here is CASSDSGSGKNIQYF. The CDR3 nucleotides read TGTGCCAGCAGCGACAGCGGGTCGGGAAAAAACATTCAGTACTTC. V gene TRBV27 combines with J gene TRBJ2-4; the D gene is possibly TRBD2 (6 bases). Trimming pared 6 bases from V and 4 bases from J, leaving 16 bases between. The germline CDR1 and CDR2 sequences are MNHEY and SMNVEV (reference sequence). The CDR3 extends over 15 amino acids.

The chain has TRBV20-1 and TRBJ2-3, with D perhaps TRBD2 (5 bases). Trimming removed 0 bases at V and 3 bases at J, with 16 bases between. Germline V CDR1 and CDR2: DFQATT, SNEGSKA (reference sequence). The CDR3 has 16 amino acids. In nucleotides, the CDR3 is TGCAGTGCTAGAGACCCCCGGGGAATAAATACAGATACGCAGTATTTT. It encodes CSARDPRGINTDTQYF.

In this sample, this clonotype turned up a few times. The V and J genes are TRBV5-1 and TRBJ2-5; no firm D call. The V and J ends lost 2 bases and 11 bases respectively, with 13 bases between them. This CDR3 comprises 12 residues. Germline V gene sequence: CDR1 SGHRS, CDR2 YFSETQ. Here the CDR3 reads CASSFENNEQYF. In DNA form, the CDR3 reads TGCGCCAGCAGCTTTGAGAACAATGAGCAGTACTTC.

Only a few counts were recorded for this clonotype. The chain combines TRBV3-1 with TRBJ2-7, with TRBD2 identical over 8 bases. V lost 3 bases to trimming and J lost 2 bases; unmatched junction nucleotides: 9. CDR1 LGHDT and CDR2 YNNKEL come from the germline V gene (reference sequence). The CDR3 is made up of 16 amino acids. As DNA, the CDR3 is TGTGCCAGCAGCCACTCTGCATCAGCGGGAGCCTACGAGCAGTACTTC. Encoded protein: CASSHSASAGAYEQYF.

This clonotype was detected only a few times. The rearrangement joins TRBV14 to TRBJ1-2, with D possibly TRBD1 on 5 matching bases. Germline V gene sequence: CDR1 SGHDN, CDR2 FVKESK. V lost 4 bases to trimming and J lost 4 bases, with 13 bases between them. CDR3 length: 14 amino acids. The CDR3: CASSPRVNFYGYTF. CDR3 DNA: TGTGCCAGCAGCCCCAGGGTTAACTTCTATGGCTACACCTTC.

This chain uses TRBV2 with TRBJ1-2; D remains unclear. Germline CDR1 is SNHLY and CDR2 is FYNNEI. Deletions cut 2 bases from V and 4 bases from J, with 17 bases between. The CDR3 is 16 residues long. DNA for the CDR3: TGTGCCAGCAGTGAATCGGGTCCCAGCTGGGGCTATGGCTACACCTTC. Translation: CASSESGPSWGYGYTF.

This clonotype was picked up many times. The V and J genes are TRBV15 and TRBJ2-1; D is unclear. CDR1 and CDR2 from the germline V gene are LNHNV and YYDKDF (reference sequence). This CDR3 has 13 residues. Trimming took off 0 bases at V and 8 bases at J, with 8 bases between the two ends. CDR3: CATSRDNGDEQFF. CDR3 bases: TGTGCCACCAGCAGAGATAATGGGGATGAGCAGTTCTTC.

CDR3 nucleotide sequence: TGTGCCAGCAGCCAATATACTCGAGCTAGCGGGCCGGGGGAGCAGTACTTC. This translates into CASSQYTRASGPGEQYF. The rearrangement uses TRBV4-2 and TRBJ2-4; 8 nucleotides agree with TRBD2. Germline CDR1 and CDR2: LGHNA and YNFKEQ. Trimming removed 2 bases from V and 13 bases from J; junction bases left unmatched: 19. The CDR3 runs 17 residues.

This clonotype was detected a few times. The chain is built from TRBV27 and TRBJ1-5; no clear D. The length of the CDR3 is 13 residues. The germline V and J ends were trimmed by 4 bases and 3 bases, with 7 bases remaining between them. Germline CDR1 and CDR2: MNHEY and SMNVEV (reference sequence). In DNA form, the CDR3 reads TGTGCCAGCAGTTCCACTTACAATCAGCCCCAGCATTTT. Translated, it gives CASSSTYNQPQHF.

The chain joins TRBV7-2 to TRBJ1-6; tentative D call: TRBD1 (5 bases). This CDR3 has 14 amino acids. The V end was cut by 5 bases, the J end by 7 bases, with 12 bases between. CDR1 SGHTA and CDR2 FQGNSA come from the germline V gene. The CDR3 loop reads CASSPRGGNSPLHF. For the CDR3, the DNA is TGTGCCAGCAGCCCCCGGGGGGGAAATTCACCCCTCCACTTT.

In nucleotides, the CDR3 is TGTGCCAGCAGCCTACGGGAGGGCTTCTCCTACAATGAGCAGTTCTTC. Translating it yields CASSLREGFSYNEQFF. The chain carries TRBV11-2 and TRBJ2-1, with 8 bases that match TRBD2. This CDR3 is 16 amino acids long. The ends lost 5 bases at V and 0 bases at J; junction bases unmatched: 6. Germline CDR1 and CDR2: SGHAT and FQNNGV.

CDR3 coding DNA: TGTGCCAGCAGACACGGGGGGGCCAAAGAGACCCAGTACTTC. It specifies CASRHGGAKETQYF. This sequence joins TRBV12-3 or TRBV12-4 and TRBJ2-5; 8 bases map to TRBD2. V shed 6 bases, J shed 3 bases, and the junction held 6 bases outside the gene matches. The CDR3 runs 14 residues.

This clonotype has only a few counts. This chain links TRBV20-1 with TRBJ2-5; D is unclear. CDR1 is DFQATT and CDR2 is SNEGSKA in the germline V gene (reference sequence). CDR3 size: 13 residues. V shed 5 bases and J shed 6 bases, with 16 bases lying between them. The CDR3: CSACPQYGQTQYF. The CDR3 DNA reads TGCAGTGCTTGCCCGCAGTATGGGCAGACCCAGTACTTC.

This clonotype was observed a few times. For the CDR3, the DNA is TGCGCCAGCATTGAATATGATCGGGGAATGAACACTGAAGCTTTCTTT. Amino acids: CASIEYDRGMNTEAFF. The J gene is TRBJ1-1, the V gene TRBV10-1; D remains unclear. This CDR3 comprises 16 residues. Germline CDR1 and CDR2: WNHNN and SYGVQD (reference sequence). V was trimmed by 7 bases and J by 0 bases, leaving 18 bases between them.

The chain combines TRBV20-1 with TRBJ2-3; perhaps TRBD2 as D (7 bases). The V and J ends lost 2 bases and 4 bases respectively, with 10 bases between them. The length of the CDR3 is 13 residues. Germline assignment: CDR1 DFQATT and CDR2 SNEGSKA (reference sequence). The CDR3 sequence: CSARKGGPDTQYF. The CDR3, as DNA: TGCAGTGCTAGAAAGGGGGGGCCAGATACGCAGTATTTT.

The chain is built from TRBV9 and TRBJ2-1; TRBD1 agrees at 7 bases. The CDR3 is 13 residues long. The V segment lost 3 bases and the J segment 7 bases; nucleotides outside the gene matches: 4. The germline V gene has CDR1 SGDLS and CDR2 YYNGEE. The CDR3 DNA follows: TGTGCCAGCAGCGCGACAGGGATGAATGAGCAGTTCTTC. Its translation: CASSATGMNEQFF.

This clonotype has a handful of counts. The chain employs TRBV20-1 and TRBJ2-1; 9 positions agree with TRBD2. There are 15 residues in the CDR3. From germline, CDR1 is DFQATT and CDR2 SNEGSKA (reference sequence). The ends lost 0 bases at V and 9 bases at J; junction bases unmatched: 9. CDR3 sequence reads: CSAREGSGSSSEQFF. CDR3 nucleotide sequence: TGCAGTGCTAGAGAGGGTAGCGGGAGTTCCAGTGAGCAGTTCTTC.

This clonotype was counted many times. In nucleotides, the CDR3 is TGTGCCAGCAGCCTTCTACAGGGGGCGTCCACCTACGAGCAGTACTTC. Translation: CASSLLQGASTYEQYF. The genes are TRBV5-6 and TRBJ2-7; 9 bases are shared with TRBD1. V was pared by 4 bases and J by 2 bases, with 10 bases of the junction left unmatched. Germline V gene sequence: CDR1 SGHDT, CDR2 YYEEEE. The CDR3 contains 16 residues.